The 27 T cell receptor beta chains presented below share a single source sample, sequenced in a study of blood T cell repertoires in COVID-19. Assay used: immunoSEQ multiplex PCR; TCRdb lists only in-frame clones, some missing. The repertoire includes tens of thousands of clones, around 82% of them detected once, and roughly 12% sits in the top ten. Sequenced: peripheral blood. The receptors originated from a human donor in a cohort sampled during active COVID-19.

The V and J genes are TRBV27 and TRBJ1-2, with D tentatively TRBD1 (6 bases). The V gene's germline CDR1 is MNHEY and CDR2 SMNVEV (reference sequence). This CDR3 comprises 15 residues. The ends were cut back, 8 bases at V and 7 bases at J, with 23 bases in the middle. The CDR3: CASRHSRGPSGGYTF. For the CDR3, the DNA is TGTGCCAGCCGTCATAGCAGGGGCCCGTCGGGTGGCTACACCTTC.

This clone has more than one count but fewer than ten. The chain joins TRBV9 to TRBJ2-2; 10 nucleotides line up with TRBD2. This CDR3 has 15 amino acids. V trimming: 6 bases; J trimming: 4 bases; junction bases outside the gene matches: 6. The germline gives CDR1 SGDLS, CDR2 YYNGEE. The CDR3 sequence is CASTPAGGATGELFF. CDR3 bases: TGTGCCAGCACTCCAGCGGGGGGGGCCACCGGGGAGCTGTTTTTT.

The chain is built from TRBV10-1 and TRBJ1-3, with D maybe TRBD1 (6 bases). Trimming left V 5 bases short and J 0 bases short, with 17 bases between. There are 17 residues in the CDR3. Germline loops: CDR1 WNHNN, CDR2 SYGVQD (reference sequence). The CDR3 sequence is CASSKDRLRTSGNTIYF. In nucleotides, the CDR3 is TGCGCCAGCAGTAAGGACAGACTGCGCACCTCTGGAAACACCATATATTTT.

As regards this clone: This sample also contains other DNA sequences that code for the same CDR3. The CDR3 loop reads CASSLGLDTEAFF. CDR3 coding DNA: TGTGCCAGCAGCTTGGGACTAGACACTGAAGCTTTCTTT. The V gene is TRBV5-4, the J gene TRBJ1-1, with D unclear. CDR3 length equals 13 residues. The V gene lost 0 bases and the J gene lost 3 bases, with 6 bases spanning the gap. The germline V gene encodes CDR1 SGHNT and CDR2 YYREEE (reference sequence). The full variable domain, rest sourced from reference TRBV5-4 and TRBJ1-1, is ETGVTQSPTHLIKTRGQQVTLRCSSQSGHNTVSWYQQALGQGPQFIFQYYREEENGRGNFPPRFSGLQFPNYSSELNVNALELDDSALYLCASSLGLDTEAFFGQGTRLTVV.

The chain combines TRBV7-8 with TRBJ2-1; 8 nucleotides match TRBD2. CDR1 SGHVS and CDR2 FQNEAQ come from the germline V gene. This CDR3 has 15 residues. J gave up 0 bases and V 5 bases, and 3 bases lay outside the gene matches. The CDR3 nucleotides are TGTGCCAGCAGCCAAAGCGGGAGCTCCTACAATGAGCAGTTCTTC. This encodes CASSQSGSSYNEQFF.

The chain employs TRBV12-5 and TRBJ1-3, with D possibly TRBD1 on 6 matching bases. The V end lost 5 bases, the J end lost 5 bases, and 16 bases lay between the germline ends. This CDR3 has 15 residues. Germline V CDR1 and CDR2: LGHNT, FRNRAP. The CDR3 spells CASGAPGGLRNTIYF. The CDR3 DNA follows: TGTGCTAGTGGTGCGCCCGGGGGGCTAAGAAACACCATATATTTT.

This sequence joins TRBV5-4 and TRBJ2-1, with TRBD2 matching 16 bases. The CDR3 spans 15 residues. J was trimmed by 9 bases and V by 3 bases; bases with no gene match: 3. CDR1 is SGHNT and CDR2 is YYREEE in the germline V gene (reference sequence). CDR3 region: CASSSGLAGGGEQFF. CDR3 in DNA: TGTGCCAGCAGCTCGGGACTAGCGGGAGGGGGTGAGCAGTTCTTC.

This chain connects TRBV7-9 to TRBJ2-4; TRBD1 matches 10 bases. Germline values: CDR1 SEHNR, CDR2 FQNEAQ (reference sequence). The CDR3 totals 17 residues. Trimming took 5 bases from V and 2 from J; bases not matched to a gene: 9. In DNA form, the CDR3 reads TGTGCCAGCAGCCGGACGACAGGGGGCTTGACCAAAAACATTCAGTACTTC. It codes for CASSRTTGGLTKNIQYF.

The chain is built from TRBV7-2 and TRBJ1-2; D not certain. This CDR3 has 12 residues. The V end was cut by 5 bases, the J end by 2 bases, with 6 bases between. Germline V CDR1 and CDR2: SGHTA, FQGNSA. CDR3 bases: TGTGCCAGCAGCCGGAGCAACTATGGCTACACCTTC. Translated, it gives CASSRSNYGYTF.

V usage is TRBV7-9 and J usage is TRBJ2-3; possible D gene TRBD1, 5 bases. Germline CDR1 reads SEHNR; CDR2 reads FQNEAQ (reference sequence). The germline V and J ends were trimmed by 11 bases and 2 bases, with 11 bases remaining between them. CDR3 length: 12 residues. The CDR3 DNA reads TGTGCCGGTCAAGGGGTCACAGATACGCAGTATTTT. This translates into CAGQGVTDTQYF.

The CDR3 reads CASNPKRPGELFF. The CDR3 nucleotides read TGTGCCAGTAATCCAAAGCGGCCCGGGGAGCTGTTTTTT. J is TRBJ2-2 and V is TRBV19; D possibly corresponds to TRBD2 (5 bases). V was pared by 7 bases and J by 6 bases, with 12 bases between. The CDR3 totals 13 residues. Per the germline V gene, CDR1 is LNHDA and CDR2 is SQIVND (reference sequence).

The rearrangement joins TRBV3-1 (or the pseudogene TRBV3-2) to TRBJ2-3, with D tentatively TRBD2 (6 bases). The CDR3 contains 17 residues. CDR1 is LGHDT, CDR2 YNNKEL, per germline (reference sequence). V gave up 2 bases and J gave up 6 bases, with 21 bases separating them. This CDR3 reads CASSQLGRARGRDTQYF. CDR3 nucleotide sequence: TGTGCCAGCAGCCAACTGGGCCGAGCGCGGGGCCGGGATACGCAGTATTTT.

This sequence joins TRBV28 and TRBJ1-2; 9 bases are a match to TRBD1. Germline assignment: CDR1 MDHEN and CDR2 SYDVKM. Trimming at V came to 1 base and at J to 6 bases, leaving 15 bases not matched to a gene. This CDR3 is built from 18 residues. CDR3 sequence (DNA): TGTGCCAGCAGTTTATTGGGACAGGGAAGGGTTCCCCCCAATGGCTACACCTTC. Translated: CASSLLGQGRVPPNGYTF.

By sample share, this clone is medium-sized. V usage is TRBV9 and J usage is TRBJ1-2; TRBD1 aligns across 8 bases. Germline V lookup: CDR1 SGDLS, CDR2 YYNGEE. There are 14 residues in the CDR3. The V gene end was trimmed by 4 bases and the J gene end by 4 bases; junction bases not matched to a gene: 6. The CDR3 loop is CASSPRTGLYGYTF. The CDR3 nucleotides are TGTGCCAGCAGCCCCAGGACAGGGCTCTATGGCTACACCTTC.

This chain joins TRBV28 and TRBJ1-1, with no clear D. The length of the CDR3 is 12 residues. Germline V lookup: CDR1 MDHEN, CDR2 SYDVKM. With 7 bases removed from V and 7 bases from J, the gap between germline ends came to 13 bases. The CDR3 coding sequence is TGTGCCAGCACAGCGACGGGATATGAAGCTTTCTTT. Protein: CASTATGYEAFF. The full variable domain, its missing parts supplied by reference TRBV28 and TRBJ1-1, is DVKVTQSSRYLVKRTGEKVFLECVQDMDHENMFWYRQDPGLGLRLIYFSYDVKMKEKGDIPEGYSVSREKKERFSLILESASTNQTSMYLCASTATGYEAFFGQGTRLTVV.

This clone was recorded once. The gene calls are TRBV15 and TRBJ1-1; TRBD1 is a possible D gene (5 bases). The V gene lost 0 bases and the J gene lost 1 base, with 9 bases spanning the gap. The CDR3 contains 15 residues. Germline loops: CDR1 LNHNV, CDR2 YYDKDF (reference sequence). CDR3: CATSRDLGQNTEAFF. The CDR3 region has the DNA TGTGCCACCAGCAGAGATTTAGGACAGAACACTGAAGCTTTCTTT.

The rearrangement uses TRBV12-3 or TRBV12-4 and TRBJ2-5, with 10 bases lining up with TRBD2. The V and J ends lost 6 bases and 3 bases, in that order; junction bases with no gene match: 1. The CDR3 covers 13 residues. CDR3: CASRSGGEETQYF. CDR3 DNA sequence: TGTGCCAGCAGGAGCGGGGGGGAAGAGACCCAGTACTTC.

J is TRBJ1-6 and V is TRBV30; D is uncertain. The length of the CDR3 is 14 residues. Germline V lookup: CDR1 GTSNPN, CDR2 SVGIG (reference sequence). V was cut by 3 bases and J by 10 bases, with 16 bases left in between. The CDR3, as DNA: TGTGCCTGGAGCCAATTCGTACGGGAATCACCCCTCCACTTT. It yields the protein CAWSQFVRESPLHF.

The J gene is TRBJ2-3, the V gene TRBV14; a possible D gene is TRBD2 (6 bases). Germline assignment: CDR1 SGHDN and CDR2 FVKESK. The CDR3 length is 13 residues. With 1 base removed from V and 4 bases from J, the gap between germline ends came to 6 bases. CDR3 in amino acids: CASSQGLADTQYF. DNA for the CDR3: TGTGCCAGCAGCCAAGGACTAGCAGATACGCAGTATTTT. Based on the CDR3 plus reference TRBV14 and TRBJ2-3, the full variable domain is EAGVTQFPSHSVIEKGQTVTLRCDPISGHDNLYWYRRVMGKEIKFLLHFVKESKQDESGMPNNRFLAERTGGTYSTLKVQPAELEDSGVYFCASSQGLADTQYFGPGTRLTVL.

The chain couples TRBV19 to TRBJ1-5; 7 bases agree with TRBD1. Germline loops: CDR1 LNHDA, CDR2 SQIVND (reference sequence). CDR3 length equals 14 residues. The ends lost 5 bases at V and 3 bases at J; junction bases unmatched: 4. The CDR3 DNA is TGTGCCAGTAGTCGTGGGACAGACAATCAGCCCCAGCATTTT. Translation: CASSRGTDNQPQHF.

This sequence joins TRBV6-5 and TRBJ2-7; TRBD2 is a possible D gene (6 bases). Trimming cost V 5 bases and J 4 bases, with 15 bases left between them. The CDR3 sequence is 14 residues long. The germline V gene encodes CDR1 MNHEY and CDR2 SVGAGI. CDR3 amino acids: CASSPREGGYEQYF. CDR3 bases: TGTGCCAGCAGTCCCCGAGAAGGAGGGTACGAGCAGTACTTC.

The CDR3 loop is CASSLMTTAIYEQYF. CDR3 coding DNA: TGTGCCAGCAGCTTAATGACAACTGCGATTTACGAGCAGTACTTC. The chain couples TRBV7-8 to TRBJ2-7; D is uncertain. CDR1 and CDR2 (germline): SGHVS, FQNEAQ. This CDR3 contains 15 residues. The ends were cut back, 2 bases at V and 4 bases at J, with 15 bases in the middle.

The V call is TRBV11-1, the J call TRBJ1-2; perhaps TRBD1 as D (6 bases). V lost 5 bases to trimming and J lost 13 bases, with 20 bases between them. Germline CDR1 is SGHAT and CDR2 is FQDESV (reference sequence). The length of the CDR3 is 13 residues. CDR3: CASSPSRGSTATF. The CDR3 bases are TGTGCCAGCAGCCCCTCGAGGGGGTCAACGGCCACCTTC.

The chain employs TRBV12-3 or TRBV12-4 and TRBJ1-1; the D gene is possibly TRBD1 (6 bases). This CDR3 contains 13 residues. Deletions cut 1 base from V and 3 bases from J, with 6 bases between. The CDR3 region is CASSLGTDTEAFF. The DNA for the CDR3 is TGTGCCAGCAGTTTAGGGACAGACACTGAAGCTTTCTTT.

The chain joins TRBV7-9 to TRBJ1-4; possibly TRBD1 for D (5 bases). The V gene lost 5 bases and the J gene lost 7 bases, with 14 bases spanning the gap. Germline CDR1 and CDR2: SEHNR and FQNEAQ (reference sequence). This CDR3 contains 14 residues. The CDR3 DNA is TGTGCCAGCAGCCCGGCGGAAGACAGTGAAAAACTGTTTTTT. Translated, it gives CASSPAEDSEKLFF.

This chain uses TRBV4-2 with TRBJ2-6; D call uncertain. CDR1 is LGHNA, CDR2 YNFKEQ, per germline. CDR3 length: 17 amino acids. The V end lost 0 bases, the J end lost 4 bases, and 13 bases lay between the germline ends. The DNA of the CDR3 is TGTGCCAGCAGCCAAGATAGTGCGGTCGCCGGGGCCAACGTCCTGACTTTC. Translation: CASSQDSAVAGANVLTF.

V gene TRBV28 combines with J gene TRBJ2-3, with 13 bases fitting TRBD2. Germline loops: CDR1 MDHEN, CDR2 SYDVKM. The V segment lost 5 bases and the J segment 1 base; nucleotides outside the gene matches: 3. The CDR3 extends over 16 amino acids. The CDR3 DNA reads TGTGCCAGCAGTACTGGGACTAGCGGGGGCACAGATACGCAGTATTTT. Translated, it gives CASSTGTSGGTDTQYF.